Detailed here is one TCR beta chain. What it binds is unknown. Assay: immunoSEQ multiplex PCR; the TCRdb copy retains only in-frame clones and omits some. The sample yields tens of thousands of clones, 85% seen once. This entry belongs to a study of cytotoxic CD8 clonotypes in ibrutinib-treated CLL. Study in general: Responses comprised approximately 25 partial and 2 complete; at median around 70 months, roughly 14 remained remitted and approximately twelve progressed. After a median around 12 months on treatment (6 to 36), response samples were drawn. There were, on average, about 250,000 productive templates and over 80,000 productive rearrangements per sample. Study-wide results and caveats: Few clonotypes were public, and these shrank or held steady under treatment.

The germline V gene has CDR1 SGHTA and CDR2 FQGTGA. V was trimmed by 5 bases and J by 7 bases, leaving 11 bases between them. This CDR3 has 13 amino acids. The chain is built from TRBV7-3 and TRBJ2-2; D may be TRBD2 (5 bases). The TCR comes from a human donor with chronic lymphocytic leukemia. Source: PBMCs, taken after 24 months of ibrutinib treatment. CDR3 in DNA: TGTGCCAGCAGCCTGAGGGTATTCGGGGAGCTGTTTTTT. It specifies CASSLRVFGELFF.